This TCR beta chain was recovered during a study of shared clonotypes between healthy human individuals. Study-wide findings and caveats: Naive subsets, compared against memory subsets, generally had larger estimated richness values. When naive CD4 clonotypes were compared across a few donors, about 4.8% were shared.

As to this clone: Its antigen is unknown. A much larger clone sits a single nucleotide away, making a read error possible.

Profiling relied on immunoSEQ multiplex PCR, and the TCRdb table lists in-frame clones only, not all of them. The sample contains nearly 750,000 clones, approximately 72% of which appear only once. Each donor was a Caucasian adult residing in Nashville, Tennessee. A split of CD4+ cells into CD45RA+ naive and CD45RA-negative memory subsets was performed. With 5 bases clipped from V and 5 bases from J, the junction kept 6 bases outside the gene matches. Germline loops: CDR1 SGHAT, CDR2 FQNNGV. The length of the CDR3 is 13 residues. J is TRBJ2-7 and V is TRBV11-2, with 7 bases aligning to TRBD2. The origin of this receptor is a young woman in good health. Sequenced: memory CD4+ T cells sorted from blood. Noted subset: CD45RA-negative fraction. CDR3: CASSPGLVNEQYF. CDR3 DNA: TGTGCCAGCAGCCCCGGACTAGTAAACGAGCAGTACTTC.